The next 8 T cell receptor beta chains were all read from a single sample in a study of long-term antiretroviral therapy in people with HIV. The immunoSEQ assay was v3.0, run at survey level. Produced via immunoSEQ multiplex PCR; TCRdb's table is partial and in-frame only. The profile covers 30,000 to 35,000 clones, with around 85% appearing a single time and around 3.7% taken by the ten largest. The source material was unsorted PBMCs, sampled 0.8 years before starting antiretroviral therapy. These TCRs come from a man aged 18 to 30 with HIV.

This clone showed up just once. The V and J genes are TRBV7-2 and TRBJ1-3; D remains unclear. The V gene's germline CDR1 is SGHTA and CDR2 FQGNSA. The CDR3 extends over 15 amino acids. The ends were cut back, 5 bases at V and 0 bases at J, with 11 bases in the middle. Here the CDR3 DNA reads TGTGCCAGCAGCCCCGCTACAGACTCTGGAAACACCATATATTTT. It yields the protein CASSPATDSGNTIYF.

The J gene is TRBJ2-1, the V gene TRBV9, with D perhaps TRBD2 (6 bases). CDR1 and CDR2 from the germline V gene are SGDLS and YYNGEE. This CDR3 has 15 amino acids. V shed 0 bases and J shed 0 bases, with 7 bases lying between them. CDR3 amino acids: CASSVAGDSYNEQFF. The DNA of the CDR3 is TGTGCCAGCAGCGTAGCGGGGGACTCCTACAATGAGCAGTTCTTC.

The V gene is TRBV19, the J gene TRBJ2-7; possible D gene TRBD2, 5 bases. V was shortened by 5 bases and J by 3 bases, with 17 bases between the two germline ends. The V gene's germline CDR1 is LNHDA and CDR2 SQIVND (reference sequence). This CDR3 is 15 amino acids long. The CDR3 sequence is CASSGGFGDLYEQYF. CDR3 DNA: TGTGCCAGTAGTGGCGGGTTCGGGGATCTCTACGAGCAGTACTTC.

This chain links TRBV7-9 with TRBJ1-1; D possibly corresponds to TRBD1 (6 bases). V dropped 5 bases and J dropped 8 bases, with 15 bases sitting between them. The CDR3 runs to 13 residues. Germline lookup yields CDR1 SEHNR and CDR2 FQNEAQ (reference sequence). The CDR3 DNA reads TGTGCCAGCAGCCTTCTCTCAGGACAGGAAGCTTTCTTT. This sequence encodes CASSLLSGQEAFF.

This sequence joins TRBV7-9 and TRBJ1-1; TRBD1 might be the D (6 bases). This CDR3 comprises 15 residues. Germline lookup yields CDR1 SEHNR and CDR2 FQNEAQ (reference sequence). V lost 1 base and J 8 bases, leaving 17 bases between the germline ends. The CDR3 coding sequence is TGTGCCAGCAGCTTAGTTGGGGCGGGACAATCGGAAGCTTTCTTT. Translating gives CASSLVGAGQSEAFF.

This chain joins TRBV4-3 and TRBJ2-6; D call uncertain. Deletions cut 0 bases from V and 4 bases from J, with 13 bases between. The CDR3 loop spans 17 amino acids. Germline CDR1 LGHNA, CDR2 YSLEER. This CDR3 reads CASSQERSMSGANVLTF. The CDR3 DNA reads TGCGCCAGCAGCCAAGAAAGGAGCATGTCCGGGGCCAACGTCCTGACTTTC.

This chain uses TRBV7-2 with TRBJ2-5, with TRBD2 as a possible D gene (6 bases). There are 15 residues in the CDR3. Germline assignment: CDR1 SGHTA and CDR2 FQGNSA. With 6 bases removed from V and 2 bases from J, the gap between germline ends came to 16 bases. Here the CDR3 DNA reads TGTGCCAGCAGGTGGGGGGTGAGAACTCAAGAGACCCAGTACTTC. Translation gives CASRWGVRTQETQYF.

This clone occurred once. V is TRBV6-6 and J is TRBJ1-5; tentative D call: TRBD1 (5 bases). The germline CDR1 and CDR2 sequences are MNHNY and SVGAGI (reference sequence). This CDR3 has 16 residues. Trimming pared 6 bases from V and 6 bases from J, leaving 21 bases between. The CDR3 region has the DNA TGTGCCAGCAGCACGGGACCGACGGGCGGGGGTCAGCCCCAGCATTTT. It encodes CASSTGPTGGGQPQHF.